This TCR beta chain was found in a study of cytomegalovirus exposure and HLA in healthy donors. Germline V gene sequence: CDR1 GTSNPN, CDR2 SVGIG (reference sequence). The CDR3 length is 18 residues. Unmatched junction bases numbered 16, after V lost 5 bases and J lost 0 bases. PCR used 60 Vbeta primers and 13 Jbeta primers. The assay was immunoSEQ multiplex PCR, and TCRdb's table has in-frame clones only and misses some. The table includes about 60,000 clones, around 73% detected once. This TCR came from a man aged 50 to 60 in good health and CMV-seronegative. The chain is built from TRBV30 and TRBJ2-7; 10 bases are a match to TRBD2. Sequencing was performed on PBMCs. The CDR3 nucleotides read TGTGCCTGGGAGCCCACCGCCTTAGGACTAGCGGCCTCCTACGAGCAGTACTTC. Translated, it gives CAWEPTALGLAASYEQYF.